The sequence of this T cell receptor beta chain was determined in a study of T cell changes during pregnancy in multiple sclerosis (dated by TCRdb to about 2019). At the level of the whole study: The study looked at changes in the T cell repertoire across pregnancy in women with multiple sclerosis.

Comments on this clone: Its cognate antigen has yet to be identified. Nothing much larger sits one base from this clone, and base qualities are not available.

Library preparation used the immunoSEQ multiplex PCR assay. TCRdb took this table from immuneACCESS and kept in-frame rearrangements with V and J called. Such tables lack part of the clones; where checked against another copy, unresolved V genes explain under half of the gap, and the rest is unexplained. Across this sample there are roughly 40,000 clones, with 91% seen only once. Around 0.8% of the sample goes to the ten largest clones. CDR1 and CDR2, looked up from the germline V gene, are SGHTA and FQGNSA. The CDR3 covers 17 residues, taking in both the cysteine and the phenylalanine. Only the CDR3 region is kept as DNA, spanning 51 bases read in frame from base 1. Trimming leaves V shorter by 5 bases and J shorter by 4 bases, with the junction holding 14 bases beyond the gene matches.

The receptor comes from a female donor with multiple sclerosis, enrolled in a pregnancy study. Sequencing was performed on CD4+ T cells from peripheral blood mononuclear cells, taken before pregnancy. The chain employs TRBV7-2 and TRBJ1-2; TRBD1 lines up with 9 middle nucleotides. The CDR3 protein is CASSAYWGGTGSYGYTF. At the DNA level, the sequence is TGTGCCAGCAGCGCATATTGGGGCGGGACAGGGTCCTATGGCTACACCTTC.